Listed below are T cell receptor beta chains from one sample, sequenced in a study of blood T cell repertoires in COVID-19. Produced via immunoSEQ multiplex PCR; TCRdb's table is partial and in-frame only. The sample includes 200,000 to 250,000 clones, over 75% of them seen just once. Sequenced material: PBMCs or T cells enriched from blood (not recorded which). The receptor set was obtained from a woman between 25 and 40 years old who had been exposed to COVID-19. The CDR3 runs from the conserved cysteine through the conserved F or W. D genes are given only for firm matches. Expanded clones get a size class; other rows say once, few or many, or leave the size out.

CASSVVDNSPLHF | TGTGCCAGCAGCGTAGTCGATAATTCACCCCTCCACTTT | TRBV9 | . | . | TRBJ1-6
CASSDTWSSYNSPLHF | TGTGCCAGCAGTGATACCTGGAGCTCCTATAATTCACCCCTCCACTTT | TRBV6-1 | . | . | TRBJ1-6
CASSSGATNEKLFF | TGTGCCAGCAGCTCAGGCGCAACTAATGAAAAACTGTTTTTT | TRBV5-5 | . | . | TRBJ1-4
CASSLILLGTDTQYF | TGTGCCAGCAGCTTAATTCTCCTAGGCACAGATACGCAGTATTTT | TRBV7-9 | . | . | TRBJ2-3
CASSSHRGVNNEQFF | TGTGCCAGCAGCTCTCACAGGGGGGTCAACAATGAGCAGTTCTTC | TRBV7-9 | . | TRBD1 | TRBJ2-1
CASSGPPGQGFYNEQFF | TGCGCCAGCAGCGGGCCTCCGGGACAGGGATTCTACAATGAGCAGTTCTTC | TRBV5-1 | few | TRBD1 | TRBJ2-1
CASSQLRGQGPETQYF | TGTGCCAGCAGCCAATTAAGGGGACAGGGGCCGGAGACCCAGTACTTC | TRBV16 | . | TRBD1 | TRBJ2-5
CASSASRTSTDTQYF | TGTGCCAGCAGCGCGTCCAGGACAAGCACAGATACGCAGTATTTT | TRBV4-2 | . | . | TRBJ2-3
CASSSRQGGYGYTF | TGTGCCAGCAGCTCTAGACAGGGAGGCTATGGCTACACCTTC | TRBV5-4 | . | TRBD1 | TRBJ1-2
CASSLNPLFTDTQYF | TGTGCCAGCAGTCTGAACCCCCTATTCACAGATACGCAGTATTTT | TRBV2 | . | . | TRBJ2-3
CASGLIYEQFF | TGTGCTAGTGGTTTGATCTATGAGCAGTTCTTC | TRBV12-5 | once | . | TRBJ2-1
CASTLGTSGRGDNEQFF | TGTGCCAGTACCCTAGGGACTAGCGGGAGGGGAGACAATGAGCAGTTCTTC | TRBV19 | . | TRBD2 | TRBJ2-1
CASSPPILTGAGNQPQHF | TGTGCCAGCAGCCCTCCTATTCTGACAGGGGCGGGCAATCAGCCCCAGCATTTT | TRBV21-1 | few | . | TRBJ1-5
CASSQDLTNTIYF | TGCGCCAGCAGCCAAGATCTAACGAACACCATATATTTT | TRBV4-1 | . | . | TRBJ1-3
CASSRTISSTDTQYF | TGTGCCAGCTCCAGGACTATCTCTAGCACAGATACGCAGTATTTT | TRBV5-4 | . | . | TRBJ2-3
CSGRDTGGGPPEAFF | TGCAGCGGGCGGGACACCGGCGGGGGACCACCTGAAGCTTTCTTT | TRBV29-1 | once | . | TRBJ1-1
CASSKLAGQGSNQPQHF | TGTGCCAGTAGTAAACTGGCGGGACAGGGGAGCAATCAGCCCCAGCATTTT | TRBV19 | . | TRBD1 | TRBJ1-5
CAWSVRAEVYEQYF | TGTGCCTGGAGTGTAAGAGCGGAAGTCTACGAGCAGTACTTC | TRBV30 | . | . | TRBJ2-7
CASSQVQGLNTEAFF | TGTGCCAGCTCACAGGTACAGGGCTTGAACACTGAAGCTTTCTTT | TRBV18 | . | . | TRBJ1-1
CSASKRGPSSYEQYF | TGCAGTGCTAGTAAACGCGGGCCCAGCTCCTACGAGCAGTACTTC | TRBV20-1 | . | . | TRBJ2-7
CASRTAGEQYF | TGTGCCAGCAGGACAGCGGGGGAGCAGTACTTC | TRBV12-3/TRBV12-4 | . | TRBD2 | TRBJ2-7
CASSDSPLAGSTGELFF | TGTGCCAGCAGTGACTCTCCCCTAGCGGGGTCCACCGGGGAGCTGTTTTTT | TRBV6-4 | . | TRBD2 | TRBJ2-2
CASSLVDGTSGSSDTQYF | TGCGCCAGCAGCTTAGTTGATGGGACTAGCGGGAGCTCAGATACGCAGTATTTT | TRBV4-1 | . | TRBD2 | TRBJ2-3
CASSSTGQTTDTQYF | TGCGCCAGCAGCTCCACGGGACAGACCACAGATACGCAGTATTTT | TRBV5-1 | once | TRBD1 | TRBJ2-3
CASSLATGVGNEQYF | TGCGCCAGCAGCTTGGCCACAGGGGTAGGCAACGAGCAGTACTTC | TRBV5-1 | . | TRBD1 | TRBJ2-7
CASSQVSGVNYEQYF | TGCGCCAGCAGCCAAGTGTCAGGGGTGAACTACGAGCAGTACTTC | TRBV4-1 | . | . | TRBJ2-7
CASTGHNSPLHF | TGTGCCAGCACCGGACACAATTCACCCCTCCACTTT | TRBV6-5 | . | . | TRBJ1-6
CASSLGLGSNQPQHF | TGTGCCAGCAGCTTAGGATTGGGCAGCAATCAGCCCCAGCATTTT | TRBV11-2 | . | . | TRBJ1-5
CATSRTQIGTETQYF | TGTGCCACCAGCAGAACACAGATCGGTACGGAGACCCAGTACTTC | TRBV15 | few | . | TRBJ2-5
CASGDSFSGNTIYF | TGTGCTTCAGGGGACAGTTTCTCTGGAAACACCATATATTTT | TRBV6-4 | . | TRBD1 | TRBJ1-3
CAWSGREDTDTQYF | TGTGCCTGGAGTGGGCGGGAGGACACAGATACGCAGTATTTT | TRBV30 | . | TRBD2 | TRBJ2-3
CAWGLTGAQPQHF | TGTGCCTGGGGATTGACAGGGGCTCAGCCCCAGCATTTT | TRBV30 | . | TRBD1 | TRBJ1-5
CASSGGGAGNTIYF | TGTGCCAGCAGCGGTGGGGGGGCTGGAAACACCATATATTTT | TRBV9 | . | . | TRBJ1-3
CASSTSGRRGYEQYF | TGTGCCAGCAGCACTAGCGGCCGAAGAGGCTACGAGCAGTACTTC | TRBV7-9 | . | TRBD2 | TRBJ2-7
CASSLGTGGREKLFF | TGCGCCAGCAGCCTTGGGACAGGGGGCCGGGAAAAACTGTTTTTT | TRBV5-1 | . | TRBD1 | TRBJ1-4
CASSGGDRDGWYEQYF | TGTGCCAGCAGCGGAGGGGACAGGGACGGATGGTACGAGCAGTACTTC | TRBV5-5 | . | TRBD1 | TRBJ2-7
CASSEPGLAGNNEQFF | TGTGCCAGCAGTGAACCCGGACTAGCGGGGAACAATGAGCAGTTCTTC | TRBV25-1 | . | TRBD2 | TRBJ2-1
CASSVGFLGAGERTDTQYF | TGTGCCAGCAGCGTAGGGTTTCTCGGAGCGGGAGAACGAACAGATACGCAGTATTTT | TRBV9 | . | TRBD2 | TRBJ2-3
CASSLLGGTNEKLFF | TGCGCCAGCAGCTTACTGGGGGGAACTAATGAAAAACTGTTTTTT | TRBV5-1 | . | . | TRBJ1-4
CASTEEILAVTDTQYF | TGTGCCAGCACCGAAGAGATACTAGCGGTCACAGATACGCAGTATTTT | TRBV28 | . | TRBD2 | TRBJ2-3
CSASFRTGPGWGYGYTF | TGCAGTGCTAGTTTTCGGACAGGGCCCGGATGGGGATATGGCTACACCTTC | TRBV20-1 | . | TRBD1 | TRBJ1-2
CASSRTGASSGNTIYF | TGTGCCAGTAGTAGGACAGGGGCGAGCTCTGGAAACACCATATATTTT | TRBV19 | . | TRBD1 | TRBJ1-3
CASSYSGTGITGELFF | TGTGCCAGCAGCTATTCCGGGACAGGGATCACCGGGGAGCTGTTTTTT | TRBV11-2 | . | TRBD1 | TRBJ2-2